The sequence of this T cell receptor (beta chain) was determined in a study of identical twins. Study findings and constraints: Beta out-of-frame sequences displayed a weaker excess of sharing between twins.

The V gene's germline CDR1 is DFQATT and CDR2 SNEGSKA (reference sequence). Trimming removed 3 bases at V and 3 bases at J, with 15 bases between. The CDR3 is made up of 14 amino acids. Healthy Caucasians made up all donors. Using its own MiXCR run on the 5' RACE reads, TCRdb lists one record per CDR3 protein. The sample lists approximately 240,000 distinct CDR3 sequences, about 14% occurring once. The table lists this clonotype with a few counts. Its antigen remains unknown. This chain links TRBV20-1 with TRBJ2-7; a weak D match, TRBD2 (5 bases). This TCR derives from a woman aged 18 to 35 in good health. Sequenced material: memory (CD45RO+) T cells sorted from blood. CDR3 sequence: CSARTPERYYEQYF. As DNA, the CDR3 is TGCAGTGCTAGGACTCCGGAGCGGTACTACGAGCAGTACTTC.